This T cell receptor beta chain was documented in a study of T cells in Graves' hyperthyroidism and ophthalmopathy. Concerning this clonotype: The target antigen is unknown.

Study-wide findings and caveats: The model anticipated ophthalmopathy a median approximately 6.5 months pre-onset.

Amplification of TCR beta CDR3 regions was performed using RNA transcripts as template. A first-round RT-PCR of the TCR CDR3 used the HTBI primer set. TCRdb passed the multiplex PCR reads through MiXCR, listing each CDR3 protein once. The sample yields 410,000 or so distinct CDR3 sequences, roughly 15% seen once. Germline assignment: CDR1 SNHLY and CDR2 FYNNEI. V dropped 2 bases and J dropped 3; count of bases not matched to a gene: 2. The CDR3 sequence is 14 residues long. The V gene is TRBV2, the J gene TRBJ1-2; 8 nucleotides align to TRBD1. The sequence came from a man aged 18 to 30 with Graves' ophthalmopathy. The source material was blood. The CDR3 here is CASSEQGADYGYTF. CDR3 DNA: TGTGCCAGCAGTGAACAGGGGGCCGACTATGGCTACACCTTC. Using reference TRBV2 and TRBJ1-2 for the parts outside the CDR3, the full variable domain is EPEVTQTPSHQVTQMGQEVILRCVPISNHLYFYWYRQILGQKVEFLVSFYNNEISEKSEIFDDQFSVERPDGSNFTLKIRSTKLEDSAMYFCASSEQGADYGYTFGSGTRLTVV.